These T cell receptor beta chains were read from a single sample in a study of response to subunit inactivated influenza vaccine. TCRdb processed the RT-PCR reads anew with MiXCR; each CDR3 protein has one entry. The sample has about 780,000 distinct CDR3 sequences, approximately 18% seen once. This material consisted of PBMCs from blood, taken approximately 5 days after vaccination. These receptors were collected from a man between 50 and 59 years old who received an inactivated influenza vaccine. The CDR3 runs from the conserved cysteine through the conserved F or W. Each record gives: V gene, J gene, D gene, clone size, CDR3 protein, CDR3 DNA. The D gene is left open where the match is weak. The size entry is marked missing in some rows and otherwise reads once, few, many or a size class.

>TRBV5-1|TRBJ2-1|TRBD1|many
CASSLRGLSSYNEQFF
TGCGCCAGCAGCTTAAGGGGGCTAAGCTCCTACAATGAGCAGTTCTTC
>TRBV20-1|TRBJ2-1|NA|few
CSAKAGQYNEQFF
TGCAGTGCTAAAGCGGGACAATACAATGAGCAGTTCTTC
>TRBV20-1|TRBJ1-5|NA|few
CSARDRRSPQHF
TGCAGTGCTAGAGATAGGAGGTCTCCCCAGCATTTT
>TRBV5-1|TRBJ2-7|NA|many
CASSLGRATYEQYF
TGCGCCAGCAGCTTGGGCAGGGCAACCTACGAGCAGTACTTC
>TRBV6-2/TRBV6-3|TRBJ1-5|TRBD1|NA
CASTRGTAYSNQPQHF
TGTGCCAGCACCAGGGGGACCGCATATAGCAATCAGCCCCAGCATTTT
>TRBV12-3/TRBV12-4|TRBJ2-1|NA|many
CASSSGINEQFF
TGTGCCAGCAGTAGTGGGATCAATGAGCAGTTCTTC
>TRBV25-1|TRBJ2-5|TRBD1|few
CASSPLRGQTPQETQYF
TGTGCCAGCAGTCCCCTCCGGGGACAGACACCTCAAGAGACCCAGTACTTC
>TRBV7-2|TRBJ1-1|NA|NA
CASRPRSGEAFF
TGTGCCAGCAGACCCCGGTCGGGTGAAGCTTTCTTT
>TRBV7-9|TRBJ1-2|TRBD1|many
CASSLGQGPLYGYTF
TGTGCCAGCAGCCTTGGACAGGGGCCCCTCTATGGCTACACCTTC
>TRBV4-2|TRBJ2-1|TRBD2|few
CASSRQPGLAGGPSYNEQFF
TGTGCCAGCAGCCGTCAACCGGGACTAGCGGGAGGGCCATCCTACAATGAGCAGTTCTTC
>TRBV25-1|TRBJ2-1|TRBD2|NA
CASSEFGLAGGLSYNEQFF
TGTGCCAGCAGTGAATTTGGTCTAGCGGGGGGGCTGTCCTACAATGAGCAGTTCTTC
>TRBV5-1|TRBJ1-6|NA|few
CASSLEGNGNSPLHF
TGCGCCAGCAGCTTGGAAGGGAATGGTAATTCACCCCTCCACTTT
>TRBV27|TRBJ2-1|TRBD1|NA
CASSKAWTGGNEQFF
TGTGCCAGCAGCAAAGCTTGGACAGGTGGCAATGAGCAGTTCTTC
>TRBV5-1|TRBJ1-4|NA|many
CASSLVAANEKLFF
TGCGCCAGCAGCTTGGTGGCGGCGAATGAAAAACTGTTTTTT
>TRBV20-1|TRBJ2-5|TRBD2|NA
CSARSSGRAQETQYF
TGCAGTGCTAGAAGTAGCGGGAGGGCTCAAGAGACCCAGTACTTC
>TRBV7-9|TRBJ2-5|NA|NA
CASSSLGRVRETQYF
TGTGCCAGCAGTTCCCTCGGCCGGGTGAGAGAGACCCAGTACTTC
>TRBV28|TRBJ1-2|NA|few
CASSLLPQGYTF
TGTGCCAGCAGTTTATTGCCCCAAGGCTACACCTTC
>TRBV25-1|TRBJ1-5|TRBD1|few
CASSDQWGQGDQPQHF
TGTGCCAGCAGTGACCAGTGGGGGCAGGGGGACCAGCCCCAGCATTTT
>TRBV15|TRBJ2-7|TRBD1|few
CATSSGTGGGYEQYF
TGTGCCACCAGCAGCGGGACAGGGGGCGGGTACGAGCAGTACTTC
>TRBV10-2|TRBJ2-5|TRBD1|NA
CASRGQGQVSQYF
TGCGCCAGCAGAGGACAGGGTCAAGTTAGCCAGTACTTC
>TRBV4-3|TRBJ2-5|TRBD2|few
CASSQDLGREYGETQYF
TGCGCCAGCAGCCAAGATCTGGGGCGGGAGTATGGAGAGACCCAGTACTTC
>TRBV7-2|TRBJ2-5|TRBD1|NA
CASAPFGTGIQETQYF
TGTGCCAGCGCGCCTTTTGGGACAGGGATCCAAGAGACCCAGTACTTC
>TRBV7-2|TRBJ2-5|NA|NA
CASSLDLRETQYF
TGTGCCAGCAGCTTGGACCTCAGGGAGACCCAGTACTTC
>TRBV20-1|TRBJ2-7|NA|NA
CSAAVRDEQYF
TGCAGTGCTGCGGTGAGAGACGAGCAGTACTTC
>TRBV5-1|TRBJ2-2|NA|many
CASSLETRGRNTGELFF
TGCGCCAGCAGCTTGGAAACAAGGGGTCGGAACACCGGGGAGCTGTTTTTT
>TRBV20-1|TRBJ1-2|NA|NA
CSARDLKGPNYGYTF
TGCAGTGCTAGAGATCTTAAGGGACCTAACTATGGCTACACCTTC
>TRBV10-3|TRBJ1-4|NA|NA
CAISESEKKLFF
TGTGCCATCAGTGAGTCGGAGAAAAAACTGTTTTTT
>TRBV11-2|TRBJ2-1|TRBD2|NA
CASSLGVAGPYNEQFF
TGTGCCAGCAGCTTAGGTGTAGCGGGTCCCTACAATGAGCAGTTCTTC
>TRBV20-1|TRBJ2-5|NA|many
CSASAGVQETQYF
TGCAGTGCTAGTGCCGGGGTTCAAGAGACCCAGTACTTC
>TRBV5-1|TRBJ2-3|NA|few
CASSLSYEDTQYF
TGCGCCAGCAGCTTGTCGTACGAAGATACGCAGTATTTT
>TRBV11-1|TRBJ2-4|TRBD1|few
CASSLTGGENIQYF
TGTGCCAGCAGCTTAACAGGGGGTGAAAACATTCAGTACTTC
>TRBV5-1|TRBJ2-3|NA|few
CASSLGTSFTDTQYF
TGCGCCAGCAGCTTGGGTACTAGCTTCACAGATACGCAGTATTTT
>TRBV12-3/TRBV12-4|TRBJ1-5|NA|NA
CARSFFLSQPQHF
TGTGCCCGCAGTTTCTTCTTGAGCCAGCCCCAGCATTTT
>TRBV4-1|TRBJ2-1|TRBD2|many
CASSPVAGGPYNEQFF
TGCGCCAGCAGCCCAGTAGCGGGGGGGCCCTACAATGAGCAGTTCTTC
>TRBV7-2|TRBJ2-7|TRBD1|NA
CASSLTGTGFYEQYF
TGTGCCAGCAGCTTGACCGGGACAGGGTTCTACGAGCAGTACTTC
>TRBV6-5|TRBJ1-1|NA|NA
CASSYSVLMNTEAFF
TGTGCCAGCAGTTACTCCGTTCTAATGAACACTGAAGCTTTCTTT
>TRBV12-3/TRBV12-4|TRBJ2-7|NA|NA
CASSLARGLSYEQYF
TGTGCCAGCAGTTTAGCGCGCGGCCTATCCTACGAGCAGTACTTC
>TRBV20-1|TRBJ1-6|NA|NA
CSSSRGNNNSPLHF
TGCAGTTCAAGCCGGGGAAACAATAATTCACCCCTCCACTTT
>TRBV12-3/TRBV12-4|TRBJ2-3|NA|few
CASTTRGSVGDTQYF
TGTGCCAGCACCACCCGGGGGAGCGTGGGAGATACGCAGTATTTT
>TRBV6-5|TRBJ1-2|NA|NA
CASRRMGYGYTF
TGTGCCAGCAGACGAATGGGCTATGGCTACACCTTC
>TRBV27|TRBJ2-5|NA|few
CASSLRMLRAETQYF
TGTGCCAGCAGTTTACGAATGCTCCGGGCGGAGACCCAGTACTTC
>TRBV10-3|TRBJ2-7|NA|NA
CAISGSTSSYEQYF
TGTGCCATTTCCGGGTCGACGAGCTCCTACGAGCAGTACTTC
>TRBV6-1|TRBJ2-7|NA|few
CASRDGTGLPWQYF
TGTGCCAGCAGAGACGGTACAGGGCTACCATGGCAGTACTTC
>TRBV11-2|TRBJ2-5|TRBD1|many
CASSQDRVGETQYF
TGTGCCAGCAGTCAAGACAGGGTTGGCGAGACCCAGTACTTC
>TRBV7-9|TRBJ1-1|NA|NA
CASSFYNTEAFF
TGTGCCAGCAGCTTTTACAACACTGAAGCTTTCTTT
>TRBV7-4|TRBJ2-5|NA|NA
CASSLEVGGAAETQYF
TGTGCCAGCAGCTTAGAGGTAGGGGGAGCGGCAGAGACCCAGTACTTC